This entry lists 4 T cell receptor beta chains sequenced from one sample in a study of shared T cell receptors in the human thymus. Sequencing used immunoSEQ multiplex PCR; TCRdb keeps in-frame clones, though not all of them. The data hold hundreds of thousands of clones, with around 87% observed a single time. The same data also contributed to another study, on human thymus T cells.

The specimen sequenced was thymocytes. Receptor source: a boy under three years old with a congenital heart defect.

V and J are TRBV9 and TRBJ2-3, with 8 nucleotides matching TRBD2. Germline V gene lookup returns CDR1 SGDLS and CDR2 YYNGEE. CDR3 length: 19 amino acids. The V segment lost 4 bases and the J segment 2 bases; nucleotides outside the gene matches: 18. The CDR3 loop reads CASSPWRGAGGPITDTQYF. DNA of the CDR3: TGTGCCAGCAGCCCATGGCGGGGGGCGGGAGGACCTATCACAGATACGCAGTATTTT.

The chain recombines TRBV6-6 with TRBJ2-7; 12 bases fit TRBD2. Losses at the gene ends were 5 bases for V and 4 bases for J; bases not matched to a gene: 9. The CDR3 is made up of 16 amino acids. In germline, CDR1 is MNHNY, CDR2 SVGAGI (reference sequence). CDR3 coding DNA: TGTGCCAGCAGTACCTATCGACTAGCGGGAGAATACGAGCAGTACTTC. It translates to CASSTYRLAGEYEQYF.

The genes are TRBV29-1 and TRBJ1-1; unclear D gene. CDR3 length equals 16 residues. Per the germline V gene, CDR1 is SQVTM and CDR2 is ANQGSEA. V was pared by 0 bases and J by 4 bases, with 18 bases between. The CDR3 DNA sequence: TGCAGCGTTGAAGAAGCGGAGCTTCTCCGGAGCACTGAAGCTTTCTTT. Its protein is CSVEEAELLRSTEAFF.

This clone was detected a few times. The gene calls are TRBV5-6 and TRBJ2-2, with 7 bases fitting TRBD2. Looked up from germline, CDR1 is SGHDT and CDR2 is YYEEEE. With V trimmed by 7 bases and J by 4 bases, 10 bases remained unmatched. The CDR3 has 15 residues. CDR3 in amino acids: CASGLVGRGTGELFF. CDR3 sequence (DNA): TGTGCCAGCGGACTAGTTGGGCGGGGCACCGGGGAGCTGTTTTTT.